A selection of T cell receptor beta chains follows, all from one sample in a study of T cells after yellow fever vaccination. From the 5' RACE reads, TCRdb called clonotypes with MiXCR, one entry per CDR3 protein. The table includes roughly 62,000 distinct CDR3 sequences, roughly 6.9% detected once. The sequencing used CD8+ T cells sorted from PBMCs, collected on the day of the first yellow fever vaccination. The receptors shown here come from a man younger than 30 who received the YFV17D yellow fever vaccine. Both conserved end residues are part of each CDR3. A D gene is named only where the DNA matches it firmly. Not every row has a clone size; where given, it reads once, few, many or a size class.

clone_size | j_call | v_call | d_call | cdr3_aa | cdr3_nt
- | TRBJ1-1 | TRBV6-5 | TRBD1 | CASSYSRGQGATEAFF | TGTGCCAGCAGTTACTCGAGGGGTCAGGGGGCCACTGAAGCTTTCTTT
- | TRBJ1-5 | TRBV4-1 | - | CASSQSEPGYKINQPQHF | TGCGCCAGCAGCCAGAGTGAACCGGGATATAAAATCAATCAGCCCCAGCATTTT
many | TRBJ1-1 | TRBV4-3 | - | CASSQEGLVNTEAFF | TGCGCCAGCAGCCAAGAGGGATTGGTCAACACTGAAGCTTTCTTT
- | TRBJ2-3 | TRBV20-1 | TRBD2 | CSASRAGGPYRTDTQYF | TGCAGTGCTAGTAGAGCGGGGGGGCCCTATCGCACAGATACGCAGTATTTT
- | TRBJ1-3 | TRBV4-1 | - | CASSQLGAGNTIYF | TGCGCCAGCAGCCAATTAGGGGCTGGAAACACCATATATTTT
many | TRBJ2-2 | TRBV9 | TRBD1 | CASSVGAGTGYTGELFF | TGTGCCAGCAGCGTCGGGGCCGGGACAGGATACACCGGGGAGCTGTTTTTT
- | TRBJ2-2 | TRBV5-8 | - | CASSPRQRTGTGELFF | TGTGCCAGCAGCCCCCGCCAGCGGACGGGGACCGGGGAGCTGTTTTTT
- | TRBJ2-7 | TRBV27 | - | CASSFNEAYEQYF | TGTGCCAGCAGTTTCAACGAGGCCTACGAGCAGTACTTC
few | TRBJ2-5 | TRBV28 | - | CASSSRINQETQYF | TGTGCCAGCAGTTCGAGGATAAACCAAGAGACCCAGTACTTC
many | TRBJ1-1 | TRBV3-1 | - | CASSLPSGLEAFF | TGTGCCAGCAGCCTTCCGTCTGGATTGGAAGCTTTCTTT
many | TRBJ1-6 | TRBV27 | - | CASSLLGVNYSPLHF | TGTGCCAGCAGTTTGCTCGGGGTGAACTATTCACCCCTCCACTTT
many | TRBJ1-4 | TRBV4-1 | - | CASSQELQDGEKLFF | TGCGCCAGCAGCCAAGAATTACAGGACGGAGAAAAACTGTTTTTT
many | TRBJ2-3 | TRBV29-1 | - | CSVEGSHPDTQYF | TGCAGCGTTGAAGGTAGCCACCCGGATACGCAGTATTTT
many | TRBJ1-1 | TRBV4-1 | - | CASSQVKGPLEAFF | TGCGCCAGCAGCCAAGTGAAGGGACCGCTTGAAGCTTTCTTT
few | TRBJ2-3 | TRBV5-1 | - | CASSLVGSTDTQYF | TGCGCCAGCAGCTTGGTAGGATCCACAGATACGCAGTATTTT
few | TRBJ2-5 | TRBV6-5 | - | CASTPAQEYQETQYF | TGTGCCAGCACCCCTGCCCAAGAGTACCAAGAGACCCAGTACTTC
many | TRBJ1-1 | TRBV7-6 | - | CASSRDGGTEAFF | TGTGCCAGCAGCCGAGACGGGGGTACTGAAGCTTTCTTT
many | TRBJ1-2 | TRBV12-5 | - | CASGLDKGFRDYGYTF | TGTGCTAGTGGTTTGGATAAGGGATTTCGGGACTATGGCTACACCTTC
many | TRBJ2-3 | TRBV9 | - | CASRGEGTDTQYF | TGTGCCAGCAGGGGGGAGGGCACAGATACGCAGTATTTT
few | TRBJ1-5 | TRBV12-3/TRBV12-4 | - | CASSPPLGRGVDQPQHF | TGTGCCAGCAGTCCTCCCCTGGGGAGGGGGGTTGATCAGCCCCAGCATTTT
- | TRBJ1-5 | TRBV20-1 | - | CSASTNSYSNQPQHF | TGCAGTGCGTCAACCAACAGTTATAGCAATCAGCCCCAGCATTTT
large | TRBJ2-1 | TRBV7-2 | TRBD2 | CASSLGLAGGNEQFF | TGTGCCAGCAGCTTAGGACTAGCGGGGGGCAATGAGCAGTTCTTC
few | TRBJ1-2 | TRBV29-1 | - | CSVEDGGPLKGYTF | TGCAGCGTTGAAGATGGCGGACCCCTAAAGGGCTACACCTTC
many | TRBJ2-7 | TRBV9 | - | CASGGTDSYEQYF | TGTGCCAGCGGGGGGACAGACTCCTACGAGCAGTACTTC
many | TRBJ1-1 | TRBV5-5 | - | CASSLLTVSNTEAFF | TGTGCCAGCAGCTTGCTTACGGTTTCTAACACTGAAGCTTTCTTT
- | TRBJ2-1 | TRBV9 | - | CASSVRSEGAVNEQFF | TGTGCCAGCAGCGTTAGGTCGGAGGGGGCTGTCAATGAGCAGTTCTTC
many | TRBJ2-3 | TRBV7-9 | TRBD1 | CASSSTGIGTDTQYF | TGTGCCAGCAGCTCGACAGGGATCGGCACAGATACGCAGTATTTT
many | TRBJ2-7 | TRBV5-5 | - | CASSLTSYEQYF | TGTGCCAGCAGCCTCACCTCCTACGAGCAGTACTTC
- | TRBJ2-5 | TRBV11-2 | - | CASSPGGGWEETQYF | TGTGCCAGCAGCCCTGGGGGAGGTTGGGAAGAGACCCAGTACTTC
many | TRBJ1-5 | TRBV9 | - | CASSGGDAPIQPQHF | TGTGCCAGCAGCGGGGGGGACGCCCCAATCCAGCCCCAGCATTTT
many | TRBJ1-5 | TRBV27 | - | CASGSTVGRPQHF | TGTGCCAGCGGGTCAACAGTAGGGCGGCCCCAGCATTTT
- | TRBJ2-6 | TRBV5-1 | - | CASSLVEQLGPNSGANVLTF | TGCGCCAGCAGCTTGGTAGAACAGCTTGGACCTAACTCTGGGGCCAACGTCCTGACTTTC
few | TRBJ2-3 | TRBV4-3 | - | CASSRQGDTDTQYF | TGCGCCAGCAGCCGCCAGGGTGACACAGATACGCAGTATTTT
few | TRBJ2-5 | TRBV6-1 | TRBD2 | CASTPLRLAGGMETQYF | TGTGCCAGCACTCCCCTCCGACTAGCGGGGGGGATGGAGACCCAGTACTTC
few | TRBJ2-3 | TRBV7-9 | - | CASSSDTQYF | TGTGCCAGCAGCTCAGATACGCAGTATTTT
few | TRBJ1-6 | TRBV5-1 | TRBD1 | CASSPDRGNSPLHF | TGCGCCAGCAGCCCGGACAGGGGAAATTCACCCCTCCACTTT
- | TRBJ1-2 | TRBV29-1 | TRBD1 | CSVETGRYGYTF | TGCAGCGTAGAGACAGGGCGATATGGCTACACCTTC
many | TRBJ2-3 | TRBV6-1 | TRBD2 | CASSGLAGGPDTQYF | TGTGCCAGCAGTGGACTAGCGGGGGGGCCAGATACGCAGTATTTT
many | TRBJ2-6 | TRBV27 | - | CASSDSGANVLTF | TGTGCCAGCAGCGACTCTGGGGCCAACGTCCTGACTTTC
many | TRBJ2-3 | TRBV6-1 | - | CASTSPEWVGTDTQYF | TGTGCCAGCACCTCCCCGGAGTGGGTCGGCACAGATACGCAGTATTTT
few | TRBJ2-1 | TRBV20-1 | TRBD2 | CSARKAGAGEYNEQFF | TGCAGTGCTAGGAAAGCCGGGGCGGGGGAGTACAATGAGCAGTTCTTC
- | TRBJ1-1 | TRBV9 | TRBD1 | CASSEAGTGDTEAFF | TGTGCCAGCAGCGAAGCCGGGACAGGGGACACTGAAGCTTTCTTT
few | TRBJ1-2 | TRBV5-1 | TRBD1 | CASSIDRDYTF | TGCGCCAGCAGCATCGACAGGGACTACACCTTC
medium-sized | TRBJ2-7 | TRBV12-3/TRBV12-4 | - | CASTGRRGAYEQYF | TGTGCCAGCACAGGCAGAAGGGGCGCCTACGAGCAGTACTTC
few | TRBJ1-2 | TRBV6-2/TRBV6-3 | - | CASNFGTSGYTF | TGTGCCAGCAACTTCGGGACATCTGGCTACACCTTC
few | TRBJ2-4 | TRBV12-3/TRBV12-4 | - | CASTRTENIQYF | TGTGCCAGCACCAGGACAGAAAACATTCAGTACTTC
- | TRBJ2-1 | TRBV6-2/TRBV6-3 | - | CASSYWGRQFF | TGTGCCAGCAGTTACTGGGGGCGGCAGTTCTTC
many | TRBJ2-7 | TRBV12-5 | - | CASGPLGWDYEQYF | TGTGCTAGTGGTCCCCTGGGGTGGGACTACGAGCAGTACTTC
few | TRBJ2-2 | TRBV4-3 | - | CASSQDLSPGELFF | TGCGCCAGCAGCCAAGATCTGAGTCCCGGGGAGCTGTTTTTT
many | TRBJ1-1 | TRBV29-1 | - | CSVGTGIWGAFF | TGCAGCGTCGGGACGGGCATCTGGGGGGCTTTCTTT
medium-sized | TRBJ1-1 | TRBV19 | - | CASRSAGPYTEAFF | TGTGCCAGTAGGAGTGCTGGGCCCTACACTGAAGCTTTCTTT
few | TRBJ2-3 | TRBV6-2/TRBV6-3 | - | CASSYAAPNTQYF | TGTGCCAGCAGTTACGCGGCCCCAAATACGCAGTATTTT
many | TRBJ2-3 | TRBV29-1 | - | CSVEVAGYSTDTQYF | TGCAGCGTTGAAGTCGCCGGGTATAGCACAGATACGCAGTATTTT
many | TRBJ1-1 | TRBV4-3 | - | CASSQQDGGSEAFF | TGCGCCAGCAGCCAACAAGATGGGGGTTCGGAAGCTTTCTTT
few | TRBJ2-1 | TRBV4-3 | TRBD2 | CASSQEAGGYNEQFF | TGCGCCAGCAGCCAAGAAGCGGGGGGTTACAATGAGCAGTTCTTC